The clone carrying this T cell receptor (beta chain) was recorded many times. Germline loops: CDR1 SGHTA, CDR2 FQGTGA. Trimming cost V 2 bases and J 6 bases; bases outside gene matches: 3. The CDR3 runs to 16 residues. The data derive from a study of T-cell reconstitution after alpha-beta-depleted transplantation in children. Unique molecular identifiers were incorporated during preparation of the TCRbeta library. TCRdb fed the PCR reads into MiXCR, producing one record per CDR3 protein. The sample carries 280,000 or so distinct CDR3 sequences, more than 9% recorded once. The chain is built from TRBV7-3 and TRBJ2-2, with 13 nucleotides matching TRBD2. Specimen: peripheral blood, collected 180 days after TCRalphabeta/CD19-depleted stem cell transplant. This TCR came from a male patient between 2 and 9 years old who had a stem cell transplant for chronic granulomatous disease, so the T cells may come from the graft donor. The CDR3 reads CASSLGTSGTAGELFF. Here the CDR3 DNA reads TGTGCCAGCAGCTTAGGGACTAGCGGGACCGCCGGGGAGCTGTTTTTT.